Listed below are T cell receptor beta chains from one sample, sequenced in a study of T cells in Graves' hyperthyroidism and ophthalmopathy. Each CDR3 protein is one row after TCRdb ran MiXCR on the multiplex PCR reads. In the table there are more than 450,000 distinct CDR3 sequences, 14% of which are singletons. Sequenced material: blood. The receptors originated from a woman aged 40 to 55 with Graves' hyperthyroidism. Each CDR3 is given with its conserved first and last residue. A D gene is named only where the DNA matches it firmly. Where a row states a size, it is once, few, many or the class of an expanded clone; other rows omit it.

D,V,size,J,CDR3,DNA
TRBD1,TRBV5-1,few,TRBJ2-2,CASSPDRVFGELFF,TGCGCCAGCAGCCCGGACAGGGTGTTTGGGGAGCTGTTTTTT
NA,TRBV19,many,TRBJ1-1,CASSIYVATEAFF,TGTGCCAGTAGTATATACGTGGCCACTGAAGCTTTCTTT
NA,TRBV3-1,many,TRBJ2-6,CASSQRGAGANVLTF,TGTGCCAGCAGCCAAAGAGGGGCTGGGGCCAACGTCCTGACTTTC
TRBD2,TRBV28,many,TRBJ2-5,CASLTSDQETQYF,TGTGCCAGCTTAACTAGCGACCAAGAGACCCAGTACTTC
NA,TRBV24-1,many,TRBJ2-1,CATSDFKAGKYNEQFF,TGTGCCACCAGTGATTTCAAGGCCGGGAAGTACAATGAGCAGTTCTTC
NA,TRBV2,many,TRBJ2-5,CASLKGGETQYF,TGTGCCAGCTTAAAAGGGGGGGAGACCCAGTACTTC
TRBD1,TRBV5-4,few,TRBJ1-6,CASSPQGGASPLHF,TGTGCCAGCAGTCCTCAGGGGGGTGCTTCACCCCTCCACTTT
TRBD1,TRBV5-6,few,TRBJ1-3,CASSRTGEMAGNTIYF,TGTGCCAGCAGCAGAACAGGGGAAATGGCTGGAAACACCATATATTTT
TRBD2,TRBV20-1,many,TRBJ2-7,CSARRAGASGEQYF,TGCAGTGCTAGGAGAGCGGGAGCCTCGGGGGAGCAGTACTTC
NA,TRBV15,many,TRBJ2-2,CATSTVGADLTGELFF,TGTGCCACCAGCACAGTCGGAGCAGATCTCACCGGGGAGCTGTTTTTT
TRBD2,TRBV30,many,TRBJ2-3,CAWSGMGLVADTQYF,TGTGCCTGGAGTGGGATGGGACTAGTAGCAGATACGCAGTATTTT
NA,TRBV28,many,TRBJ1-4,CASMWSEKLFF,TGTGCCAGCATGTGGAGTGAAAAACTGTTTTTT
NA,TRBV27,few,TRBJ2-7,CASSPRTDTYEQYF,TGTGCCAGCAGTCCCCGGACCGACACATACGAGCAGTACTTC
TRBD1,TRBV28,many,TRBJ1-5,CASSSPGTGEVQPQHF,TGTGCCAGCAGTTCCCCCGGGACAGGGGAGGTTCAGCCCCAGCATTTT
NA,TRBV20-1,NA,TRBJ1-5,CSASDGNSNQPQHF,TGCAGTGCTTCCGACGGGAATAGCAATCAGCCCCAGCATTTT
TRBD2,TRBV10-3,many,TRBJ2-7,CAISESTSGNYEQYF,TGTGCCATCAGTGAGTCGACTAGCGGGAACTACGAGCAGTACTTC
NA,TRBV5-1,many,TRBJ2-3,CASGVPGLPDTQYF,TGCGCCAGCGGAGTCCCGGGACTCCCAGATACGCAGTATTTT
NA,TRBV19,NA,TRBJ2-7,CASSIGGDRTSEQYF,TGTGCCAGTAGTATAGGCGGTGACAGGACAAGCGAGCAGTACTTC
TRBD2,TRBV12-3/TRBV12-4,many,TRBJ2-5,CASKGAGGRETQYF,TGTGCCAGCAAGGGAGCGGGAGGGAGGGAGACCCAGTACTTC
TRBD2,TRBV5-6,NA,TRBJ2-1,CASSLTSGLTTEQFF,TGTGCCAGCAGCTTGACTAGCGGGCTAACAACTGAGCAGTTCTTC
NA,TRBV10-3,many,TRBJ1-5,CAISEAGDSNQPQHF,TGTGCCATCAGTGAAGCCGGGGATAGCAATCAGCCCCAGCATTTT
NA,TRBV28,many,TRBJ2-3,CASSSPQGTLGTDTQYF,TGTGCCAGCAGTTCCCCCCAGGGTACTCTAGGTACAGATACGCAGTATTTT
NA,TRBV28,NA,TRBJ2-7,CASSHGPYEQYF,TGTGCCAGCAGCCATGGCCCCTACGAGCAGTACTTC
NA,TRBV14,NA,TRBJ2-7,CASSPVVNEQYF,TGTGCCAGCAGCCCAGTGGTCAACGAGCAGTACTTC
NA,TRBV29-1,NA,TRBJ2-1,CSAAVNSRNNEQFF,TGCAGCGCCGCGGTCAATTCTAGGAACAATGAGCAGTTCTTC
TRBD2,TRBV7-9,once,TRBJ2-3,CASSLVLAGGRTDTQYF,TGTGCCAGCAGCTTAGTCCTAGCGGGAGGTCGGACAGATACGCAGTATTTT
TRBD1,TRBV7-9,many,TRBJ2-7,CASSYWDRGSFEQYF,TGTGCCAGCAGCTACTGGGACAGGGGGTCCTTCGAGCAGTACTTC
TRBD2,TRBV28,NA,TRBJ2-3,CASSLRTSGRFTDTQYF,TGTGCCAGCAGTTTACGGACTAGCGGGAGGTTCACAGATACGCAGTATTTT
NA,TRBV3-1,many,TRBJ1-3,CASSQDRSGNTIYF,TGTGCCAGCAGCCAAGACAGGTCTGGAAACACCATATATTTT
TRBD2,TRBV27,many,TRBJ2-7,CASSSLAGTSGIPSYEQYF,TGTGCCAGCAGTTCTCTCGCCGGGACTAGCGGGATCCCCTCCTACGAGCAGTACTTC
NA,TRBV20-1,many,TRBJ1-5,CSASTGSDQPQHF,TGCAGTGCTTCTACAGGGTCCGATCAGCCCCAGCATTTT
TRBD1,TRBV14,NA,TRBJ2-7,CASTITGQGYEQYF,TGTGCCAGCACCATAACGGGACAGGGATACGAGCAGTACTTC
TRBD2,TRBV5-1,many,TRBJ2-3,CASSPKPSSGGASDTQYF,TGCGCCAGCAGCCCAAAACCGTCTAGCGGGGGAGCATCAGATACGCAGTATTTT
NA,TRBV29-1,many,TRBJ2-1,CSVTDYPFGNEQFF,TGCAGCGTTACCGACTACCCATTCGGCAATGAGCAGTTCTTC
TRBD1,TRBV18,many,TRBJ2-3,CASSPPGQGAATDTQYF,TGTGCCAGCTCACCACCGGGACAGGGGGCTGCAACAGATACGCAGTATTTT
NA,TRBV28,many,TRBJ2-7,CASSLSRIPPYEQYF,TGTGCCAGCAGTTTGAGTAGGATCCCCCCCTACGAGCAGTACTTC
NA,TRBV7-3,few,TRBJ1-1,CASSFSRVSEAFF,TGTGCCAGCAGCTTCAGCAGGGTTTCTGAAGCTTTCTTT
TRBD2,TRBV2,many,TRBJ2-7,CASKLGRDYSYEQYF,TGTGCCAGCAAGTTGGGGCGGGACTACTCCTACGAGCAGTACTTC
NA,TRBV28,many,TRBJ1-2,CASSLGSRESYGYTF,TGTGCCAGCAGTTTAGGCTCTAGGGAATCATATGGCTACACCTTC
TRBD1,TRBV30,NA,TRBJ2-2,CAWGQGANTGELFF,TGTGCCTGGGGACAGGGGGCGAACACCGGGGAGCTGTTTTTT
NA,TRBV19,NA,TRBJ2-3,CASSPTFVTDTQYF,TGTGCCAGTAGTCCCACGTTCGTCACAGATACGCAGTATTTT
NA,TRBV29-1,many,TRBJ2-1,CSGGLTGSYEQFF,TGCAGCGGAGGACTCACGGGTAGCTATGAGCAGTTCTTC
TRBD1,TRBV5-1,few,TRBJ2-3,CASSPGTAQDTQYF,TGCGCCAGCAGCCCCGGGACAGCGCAAGATACGCAGTATTTT
TRBD2,TRBV7-9,NA,TRBJ2-1,CASSLAGGLAGDNEQFF,TGTGCCAGCAGCTTAGCGGGGGGACTAGCGGGGGACAATGAGCAGTTCTTC
NA,TRBV2,many,TRBJ1-1,CASSGLMPANTEAFF,TGTGCCAGCAGTGGTCTGATGCCAGCGAACACTGAAGCTTTCTTT
NA,TRBV10-1,NA,TRBJ1-1,CASSVDMNTEAFF,TGCGCCAGCAGTGTGGACATGAATACTGAAGCTTTCTTT
TRBD1,TRBV15,NA,TRBJ1-5,CATSRDGTGESNHPQHF,TGTGCCACCAGCAGAGATGGGACAGGGGAGAGCAATCACCCCCAGCATTTT
NA,TRBV15,many,TRBJ1-5,CATSGSGQPQHF,TGTGCCACCAGCGGAAGCGGTCAGCCCCAGCATTTT
NA,TRBV28,many,TRBJ2-7,CATNGFYEQYF,TGTGCCACCAATGGATTCTACGAGCAGTACTTC
NA,TRBV2,many,TRBJ2-5,CASTLDSAQETQYF,TGTGCCAGCACCCTGGACAGCGCCCAAGAGACCCAGTACTTC
TRBD2,TRBV20-1,many,TRBJ2-5,CSARDGTSVKETQYF,TGCAGTGCTAGAGACGGGACTAGCGTAAAAGAGACCCAGTACTTC
TRBD1,TRBV2,many,TRBJ2-7,CASPRTGGGEQYF,TGTGCAAGCCCCCGGACAGGGGGCGGGGAGCAGTACTTC
NA,TRBV28,many,TRBJ2-5,CASSFPRGETQYF,TGTGCCAGCAGTTTTCCGCGGGGAGAGACCCAGTACTTC
TRBD2,TRBV5-6,few,TRBJ2-2,CASSLLRESGELFF,TGTGCCAGCAGCTTGCTGCGGGAGAGCGGGGAGCTGTTTTTT